One TCR beta chain is described in this entry. The antigen is not known. This sample was taken from a study of cytomegalovirus exposure and HLA in healthy donors. Study context: Per a later analysis, the roughly 640 first-cohort and 120 validation repertoires shared one platform.

The assay was immunoSEQ multiplex PCR, and TCRdb's table has in-frame clones only and misses some. Of approximately 170,000 clones in the sample, 84% were seen once. Overall study findings and caveats: The authors listed some 160 TCR beta chains as cytomegalovirus-associated. According to a subsequent analysis, TCR clusters from the first cohort were inclined to appear together in the roughly 120 validation repertoires.

The V gene lost 7 bases and the J gene lost 2 bases, with 6 bases spanning the gap. The CDR3 extends over 12 amino acids. Germline lookup yields CDR1 SNHLY and CDR2 FYNNEI. Source material: PBMCs. The chain links TRBV2 to TRBJ1-5; no firm D call. The TCR was taken from a young man in good health and CMV-seropositive. CDR3 residues: CASKSRNQPQHF. The CDR3 DNA follows: TGTGCCAGCAAAAGCCGCAATCAGCCCCAGCATTTT.